One and the same sample provided the 29 T cell receptor beta chains below, sequenced in a study of PD-1 blockade in classical Hodgkin lymphoma. The time point: cycle 4 day 1 (C4D1), after 5 to 7 weeks of nivolumab. Each patient experienced a relapse that followed autologous stem cell transplantation, and brentuximab vedotin exposure varied. The authors purified CD4+ T cells from thawed PBMCs by magnetic negative selection. Libraries were prepared by immunoSEQ multiplex PCR; TCRdb keeps only in-frame clonotypes and omits some of them. The top ten hold 0.57% of the sample, which has tens of thousands of clones, around 79% seen once. The sample here was CD4+ T cells from blood, taken before the fourth cycle of nivolumab. The receptor set was obtained from a human donor with classical Hodgkin lymphoma.

The V gene is TRBV21-1, the J gene TRBJ1-2. TRBV21-1 is a recognized pseudogene. The CDR3 totals 19 residues. The CDR3: CASSKVSWGGGDLLPGYTF. CDR3 DNA sequence: TGTGCCAGCAGCAAAGTTTCCTGGGGTGGAGGGGACCTCCTCCCCGGCTACACCTTC.

V and J are TRBV5-4 and TRBJ2-7, with D unresolved. V was trimmed by 1 base and J by 1 base, leaving 9 bases between them. Germline V gene sequence: CDR1 SGHNT, CDR2 YYREEE (reference sequence). This CDR3 region has 14 residues. CDR3 coding DNA: TGTGCCAGCAGCTTGCCCGCGCAGTCCTACGAGCAGTACTTC. This translates into CASSLPAQSYEQYF.

This sequence joins TRBV19 and TRBJ1-6, with a weak D call TRBD1 (6 bases). The length of the CDR3 is 14 residues. Trimming pared 7 bases from V and 3 bases from J, leaving 10 bases between. Germline V gene sequence: CDR1 LNHDA, CDR2 SQIVND (reference sequence). CDR3 sequence (DNA): TGTGCCAGTACAGGGGCTAACTATAATTCACCCCTCCACTTT. Translated, it gives CASTGANYNSPLHF.

V is TRBV7-2 and J is TRBJ2-2; 10 bases fit TRBD2. V lost 1 base and J lost 6; bases outside the gene matches: 8. Germline V lookup: CDR1 SGHTA, CDR2 FQGNSA. This CDR3 has 17 residues. CDR3 protein: CASSLGLAGGGAGELFF. The CDR3 DNA reads as TGTGCCAGCAGCTTAGGACTAGCGGGTGGAGGCGCCGGGGAGCTGTTTTTT.

The CDR3 region has the DNA TGTGCCTGGAGTGTACTTTCTCTGGGGACGCAGTATTTT. Protein sequence: CAWSVLSLGTQYF. V usage is TRBV30 and J usage is TRBJ2-3; D remains ambiguous. Per the germline V gene, CDR1 is GTSNPN and CDR2 is SVGIG (reference sequence). This CDR3 region has 13 residues. The ends were cut back, 0 bases at V and 9 bases at J, with 13 bases in the middle.

The rearrangement uses TRBV7-3 and TRBJ2-1; 16 nucleotides line up with TRBD2. Trimming took 4 bases from V and 8 from J; bases not matched to a gene: 14. The CDR3 runs to 19 residues. From germline, CDR1 is SGHTA and CDR2 FQGTGA. The CDR3: CASSSNPGLAGGPGDEQFF. The CDR3 coding sequence is TGTGCCAGCAGCTCCAACCCGGGACTAGCGGGAGGGCCGGGGGATGAGCAGTTCTTC.

The rearrangement joins TRBV5-6 to TRBJ1-2; TRBD1 aligns across 8 bases. J was trimmed by 8 bases and V by 4 bases; bases with no gene match: 10. The germline gives CDR1 SGHDT, CDR2 YYEEEE. The CDR3 has 14 residues. The CDR3 spells CASSSRDRQRGYTF. CDR3 nucleotides: TGTGCCAGCAGCAGCCGGGACAGGCAGAGGGGCTACACCTTC. Variable domain in full (rest from reference TRBV5-6 and TRBJ1-2): DAGVTQSPTHLIKTRGQQVTLRCSPKSGHDTVSWYQQALGQGPQFIFQYYEEEERQRGNFPDRFSGHQFPNYSSELNVNALLLGDSALYLCASSSRDRQRGYTFGSGTRLTVV.

As regards this clone: This same CDR3 is encoded by further DNA sequences in the sample. The chain has TRBV11-2 and TRBJ2-7; 11 bases are a match to TRBD2. This CDR3 is built from 15 residues. V lost 3 bases to trimming and J lost 0 bases; unmatched junction nucleotides: 1. Germline V CDR1 and CDR2: SGHAT, FQNNGV. CDR3 sequence (DNA): TGTGCCAGCAGCTTCACTAGCGGGGGCTCCTACGAGCAGTACTTC. Translation: CASSFTSGGSYEQYF.

The chain is built from TRBV19 and TRBJ2-3; D remains ambiguous. Germline CDR1 reads LNHDA; CDR2 reads SQIVND (reference sequence). Trimming removed 4 bases at V and 4 bases at J, with 6 bases between. The CDR3 length is 12 residues. The CDR3 nucleotides read TGTGCCAGTAGTACCGGACCAGATACGCAGTATTTT. This gives the protein CASSTGPDTQYF.

The chain uses TRBV5-1 and TRBJ1-6, with D hard to call. Germline V gene sequence: CDR1 SGHRS, CDR2 YFSETQ. CDR3 length equals 17 residues. The V and J ends lost 1 base and 3 bases respectively, with 14 bases between them. The CDR3 region is CASSLRGQVDYNSPLHF. The CDR3 DNA reads as TGCGCCAGCAGCTTGCGCGGTCAGGTGGACTATAATTCACCCCTCCACTTT. The entire variable domain, with the rest obtained from reference TRBV5-1 and TRBJ1-6, is as follows: KAGVTQTPRYLIKTRGQQVTLSCSPISGHRSVSWYQQTPGQGLQFLFEYFSETQRNKGNFPGRFSGRQFSNSRSEMNVSTLELGDSALYLCASSLRGQVDYNSPLHFGNGTRLTVT.

This sequence joins TRBV27 and TRBJ2-3, with 9 bases lining up with TRBD1. This CDR3 contains 16 residues. Trimming removed 5 bases from V and 8 bases from J; junction bases left unmatched: 14. Looked up from germline, CDR1 is MNHEY and CDR2 is SMNVEV (reference sequence). CDR3 loop: CASSAGTGNRQGTQYF. The CDR3 DNA reads as TGTGCCAGCAGTGCCGGGACAGGGAATAGGCAGGGTACGCAGTATTTT.

V is TRBV9 and J is TRBJ1-1, with a weak D call TRBD1 (5 bases). Germline CDR1 reads SGDLS; CDR2 reads YYNGEE. V was pared by 2 bases and J by 0 bases, with 11 bases between. The CDR3 is 15 amino acids. The CDR3 loop is CASSVGVGVNTEAFF. Here the CDR3 DNA reads TGTGCCAGCAGCGTGGGGGTGGGCGTGAACACTGAAGCTTTCTTT.

V and J are TRBV29-1 and TRBJ1-1, with unresolved D. CDR3 size: 11 residues. The germline V gene has CDR1 SQVTM and CDR2 ANQGSEA. The V and J ends lost 2 bases and 4 bases respectively, with 5 bases between them. The DNA for the CDR3 is TGCAGCGTTGAACGGATCACTGAAGCTTTCTTT. This encodes CSVERITEAFF.

The chain employs TRBV28 and TRBJ2-3; a weak D match, TRBD1 (5 bases). This CDR3 region has 16 residues. V lost 4 bases, J lost 4 bases, and 18 bases lay in between. Germline CDR1 reads MDHEN; CDR2 reads SYDVKM. CDR3 residues: CASSSTLRVEADTQYF. The CDR3 nucleotides read TGTGCCAGCAGTTCAACCCTCAGGGTAGAGGCAGATACGCAGTATTTT.

CDR3 sequence reads: CASSHLGLAENEQFF. The DNA of the CDR3 is TGTGCCAGCAGCCATTTGGGACTAGCGGAAAATGAGCAGTTCTTC. The chain has TRBV14 and TRBJ2-1, with TRBD2 matching over 11 bases. The CDR3 covers 15 residues. Germline-derived CDR1 and CDR2 are SGHDN and FVKESK. The V segment lost 3 bases and the J segment 7 bases; nucleotides outside the gene matches: 5.

V usage is TRBV7-2 and J usage is TRBJ2-5, with TRBD2 identical over 8 bases. J gave up 7 bases and V 5 bases, and 9 bases lay outside the gene matches. CDR1 is SGHTA and CDR2 is FQGNSA in the germline V gene. CDR3 length: 14 amino acids. CDR3 nucleotide sequence: TGTGCCAGCAGCCGGGAGGGCACCGGGGGGACCCAGTACTTC. This codes for CASSREGTGGTQYF.

The chain recombines TRBV6-5 with TRBJ1-1; 10 bases are shared with TRBD1. Germline CDR1 is MNHEY and CDR2 is SVGAGI. The CDR3 is 15 residues long. The V and J ends lost 5 bases and 5 bases, in that order; junction bases with no gene match: 8. The CDR3 nucleotides are TGTGCCAGCAGTCCCCGGACAGGGGGATCAACTGAAGCTTTCTTT. It encodes CASSPRTGGSTEAFF.

This sequence joins TRBV7-9 and TRBJ2-1, with unresolved D. The V end was cut by 5 bases, the J end by 1 base, with 9 bases between. The CDR3 totals 14 residues. Germline assignment: CDR1 SEHNR and CDR2 FQNEAQ (reference sequence). CDR3 in DNA: TGTGCCAGCAGCCCAAGGCGTTCCTACAATGAGCAGTTCTTC. Its translation is CASSPRRSYNEQFF.

The genes are TRBV19 and TRBJ1-3; D is unclear. Germline CDR1 is LNHDA and CDR2 is SQIVND (reference sequence). Trimming removed 10 bases at V and 11 bases at J, with 24 bases between. The CDR3 contains 14 residues. CDR3 sequence reads: CAMGGPSPTSPIYF. The CDR3 nucleotides read TGTGCCATGGGCGGGCCCTCTCCAACGAGCCCCATATATTTT.

The chain couples TRBV7-3 to TRBJ2-7, with 8 bases lining up with TRBD2. J gave up 4 bases and V 2 bases, and 7 bases lay outside the gene matches. Germline V gene sequence: CDR1 SGHTA, CDR2 FQGTGA. The CDR3 runs to 15 residues. DNA of the CDR3: TGTGCCAGCAGCTTATATACTAGCGGAATTTACGAGCAGTACTTC. It yields the protein CASSLYTSGIYEQYF. The whole variable domain, remainder taken from reference TRBV7-3 and TRBJ2-7, is GAGVSQTPSNKVTEKGKYVELRCDPISGHTALYWYRQSLGQGPEFLIYFQGTGAADDSGLPNDRFFAVRPEGSVSTLKIQRTERGDSAVYLCASSLYTSGIYEQYFGPGTRLTVT.

In its sample, this clone was seen a few times. V and J are TRBV4-3 and TRBJ1-2, with D uncertain. In germline, CDR1 is LGHNA, CDR2 YSLEER. The CDR3 runs to 15 residues. Trimming removed 1 base at V and 0 bases at J, with 9 bases between. This CDR3 reads CASSQGRTTNYGYTF. CDR3 coding DNA: TGCGCCAGCAGCCAAGGAAGAACTACTAACTATGGCTACACCTTC.

The chain has TRBV6-5 and TRBJ1-1; D is unresolved. This CDR3 spans 14 amino acids. Germline CDR1 reads MNHEY; CDR2 reads SVGAGI. Deletions cut 7 bases from V and 6 bases from J, with 18 bases between. CDR3 DNA: TGTGCCAGCACCCCCCTGGTCGCCGGCGCTGAAGCTTTCTTT. Amino acid sequence: CASTPLVAGAEAFF.

The chain employs TRBV5-6 and TRBJ2-7; the match to TRBD1 covers 8 bases. Looked up from germline, CDR1 is SGHDT and CDR2 is YYEEEE. This CDR3 region has 15 residues. V was pared by 3 bases and J by 0 bases, with 5 bases of the junction left unmatched. Here the CDR3 DNA reads TGTGCCAGCAGCTATGGGACAGGAGCCTCCTACGAGCAGTACTTC. Its translation is CASSYGTGASYEQYF.

V and J are TRBV7-2 and TRBJ1-3; D is unresolved. Germline CDR1 is SGHTA and CDR2 is FQGNSA. The CDR3 spans 13 residues. Trimming pared 4 bases from V and 0 bases from J, leaving 4 bases between. In nucleotides, the CDR3 is TGTGCCAGCAGCTCAGGCTCTGGAAACACCATATATTTT. It codes for CASSSGSGNTIYF. Variable domain in full (rest from reference TRBV7-2 and TRBJ1-3): GAGVSQSPSNKVTEKGKDVELRCDPISGHTALYWYRQSLGQGLEFLIYFQGNSAPDKSGLPSDRFSAERTGGSVSTLTIQRTQQEDSAVYLCASSSGSGNTIYFGEGSWLTVV.

The CDR3 sequence: CASSLGTGGYGYTF. In DNA form, the CDR3 reads TGTGCCAGCAGCTTAGGTACAGGGGGCTATGGCTACACCTTC. The chain joins TRBV7-9 to TRBJ1-2, with 8 bases that match TRBD1. The germline gives CDR1 SEHNR, CDR2 FQNEAQ (reference sequence). Trimming took 1 base from V and 4 from J; bases not matched to a gene: 2. CDR3 length: 14 amino acids.

The chain recombines TRBV7-3 with TRBJ2-1, with 8 bases lining up with TRBD2. The length of the CDR3 is 15 residues. Germline V gene data show CDR1 as SGHTA and CDR2 as FQGTGA. V gave up 6 bases and J gave up 6 bases; unmatched junction bases: 10. The CDR3 reads CASREAGDAGNEQFF. In nucleotides, the CDR3 is TGTGCCAGCAGGGAAGCGGGAGATGCTGGCAATGAGCAGTTCTTC.

The rearrangement uses TRBV4-1 and TRBJ1-2, with D hard to call. Germline CDR1 reads MGHRA; CDR2 reads YSYEKL. The V gene lost 1 base and the J gene lost 2 bases, with 2 bases spanning the gap. CDR3 length: 12 residues. CDR3 sequence (DNA): TGCGCCAGCAGCCAAGTAAACTATGGCTACACCTTC. Residues: CASSQVNYGYTF.

This chain connects TRBV19 to TRBJ1-2; TRBD1 aligns across 7 bases. Trimming removed 0 bases from V and 4 bases from J; junction bases left unmatched: 5. The CDR3 is 15 residues long. Germline assignment: CDR1 LNHDA and CDR2 SQIVND (reference sequence). CDR3 loop: CASSIDRDSGYGYTF. In DNA, the CDR3 is TGTGCCAGTAGTATAGATCGGGACAGTGGCTATGGCTACACCTTC.

This clone was seen only a few times. The genes are TRBV2 and TRBJ1-4, with TRBD1 as a possible D gene (5 bases). Germline lookup yields CDR1 SNHLY and CDR2 FYNNEI. This CDR3 contains 16 residues. Trimming removed 6 bases at V and 0 bases at J, with 14 bases between. This CDR3 is CASSARVLATNEKLFF. The CDR3 coding sequence is TGTGCCAGCAGCGCCAGGGTTCTGGCAACTAATGAAAAACTGTTTTTT.